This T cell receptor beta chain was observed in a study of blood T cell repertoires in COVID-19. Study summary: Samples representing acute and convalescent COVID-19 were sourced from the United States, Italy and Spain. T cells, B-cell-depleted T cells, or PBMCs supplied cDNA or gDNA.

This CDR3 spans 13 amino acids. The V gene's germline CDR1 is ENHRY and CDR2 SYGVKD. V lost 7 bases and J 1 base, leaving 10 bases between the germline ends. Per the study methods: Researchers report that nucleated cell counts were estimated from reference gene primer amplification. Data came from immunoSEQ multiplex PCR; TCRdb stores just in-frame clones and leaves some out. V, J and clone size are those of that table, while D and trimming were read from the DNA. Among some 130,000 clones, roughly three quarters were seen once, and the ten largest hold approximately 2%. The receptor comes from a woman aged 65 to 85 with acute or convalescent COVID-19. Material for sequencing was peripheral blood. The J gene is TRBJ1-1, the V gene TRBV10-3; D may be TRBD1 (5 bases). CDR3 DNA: TGTGCCATCACCGCGACAGAGAACACTGAAGCTTTCTTT. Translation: CAITATENTEAFF.